This TCR beta chain emerged from a study of T cell repertoires in cytomegalovirus infection. In the study overall: CMV infection plus the matching HLA type was flagged by public TCR beta signatures.

MiXCR, applied by TCRdb to the reads, yields one record per CDR3 protein. The profile covers 640,000 or so distinct CDR3 sequences, with roughly 36% appearing a single time and about 18% taken by the ten largest. Trimming took off 4 bases at V and 2 bases at J, with 16 bases between the two ends. The V gene's germline CDR1 is SGHVS and CDR2 FNYEAQ. The CDR3 loop spans 16 amino acids. In this sample, this clonotype turned up many times. The target antigen is unknown. The material was cultured PBMCs, obtained from culture after CMV antigen stimulation. This clonotype was obtained from a human donor in good health (CMV status not recorded). Some clones in this sample may be carry-over from other donors' samples. The chain is built from TRBV7-6 and TRBJ2-3; D may be TRBD2 (6 bases). As DNA, the CDR3 is TGTGCCAGCAGCTCGACGTGGGGCGGGACCACAGATACGCAGTATTTT. It translates to CASSSTWGGTTDTQYF.